This T cell receptor (beta chain) was found in a study of T cells in Graves' hyperthyroidism and ophthalmopathy. Overall study results and limits: Among thyroid clonotypes expanded above 0.001, most also appeared in blood.

The CDR3 has 14 residues. The authors deemed Graves' hyperthyroidism stable absent ophthalmopathy progression within 18 months. Exclusions: uncontrolled infection, other autoimmune disease, pregnancy, lactation. The TCR beta CDR3 regions underwent amplification using RNA transcripts as the source. The HTBI primer set drove a first-round RT-PCR of the TCR CDR3. Each CDR3 protein is one row after TCRdb ran MiXCR on the multiplex PCR reads. The data contain hundreds of thousands of distinct CDR3 sequences, around 39% of them seen just once; the ten biggest clones take up roughly 8.3%. To note about this clonotype: The antigen is unknown. It may be a read error: a sequence one base away is much more abundant.

Sequencing was done on a sample of blood. This rearrangement joins TRBV12-3 or TRBV12-4 to TRBJ2-2; D is uncertain. The clonotype originates from a man aged 18 to 29 with Graves' hyperthyroidism. CDR3 sequence: CATSGYKATGELFF. The CDR3 nucleotides read TGTGCCACCAGTGGTTATAAGGCCACCGGGGAGCTGTTTTTT.